This T cell receptor (beta chain) was sequenced for a study of T cell responses to AZD1222 COVID-19 vaccine. The data were produced by immunoSEQ multiplex PCR, yet TCRdb's version contains in-frame clones alone and is incomplete. This table has 80,000 or so clones, about 90% appearing once. This clone was detected only once. This CDR3 contains 13 residues. V lost 6 bases and J 0 bases, leaving 8 bases between the germline ends. Per the germline V gene, CDR1 is LGHDT and CDR2 is YNNKEL (reference sequence). The rearrangement links TRBV3-1 (or the pseudogene TRBV3-2) to TRBJ1-2; D uncertain. The material was peripheral blood, obtained on day 0 of MenACWY control vaccination. This receptor was taken from an adult in good health. CDR3 region: CASRAQSNYGYTF. The CDR3 nucleotides read TGTGCCAGCAGAGCACAGTCTAACTATGGCTACACCTTC.